This entry concerns a single T cell receptor beta chain. This entry comes from a study of OX40 agonist ivuxolimab in advanced cancers. The method was immunoSEQ multiplex PCR; TCRdb's version includes in-frame clones alone and lacks a portion of them. This table has 50,000 to 65,000 clones, about 88% appearing once. This receptor was taken from an adult with an advanced solid tumor such as melanoma, head and neck, liver or kidney cancer. The input for sequencing was CD4+ or CD8+ T cells sorted from blood, taken in a trial of the OX40 agonist ivuxolimab.

The CDR3 sequence is CASSGGLQNTEAFF. The CDR3 coding sequence is TGTGCCAGCAGTGGGGGGCTGCAGAACACTGAAGCTTTCTTT. This chain connects TRBV9 to TRBJ1-1; possibly TRBD1 for D (6 bases). This CDR3 is built from 14 residues. Germline V CDR1 and CDR2: SGDLS, YYNGEE. V was clipped by 5 bases and J by 1 base, with 12 bases between them.